Following are 15 T cell receptor beta chains from one sample sequenced in a study of shared clonotypes between healthy human individuals. Sequencing was performed with immunoSEQ multiplex PCR; in TCRdb, only in-frame clones are kept and a portion is missing. The table records 2 million to 3 million clones, 93% of them present only once. Sequencing was carried out using naive CD4+ T cells from PBMCs. The subset denotes: CD45RA+ positively selected. The origin of the receptors is a man between 18 and 29 years old in good health. Some clones in this sample may be carry-over from other donors' samples.

This chain connects TRBV5-1 to TRBJ2-7; D call uncertain. The CDR3 consists of 13 residues. Germline loops: CDR1 SGHRS, CDR2 YFSETQ. V was clipped by 0 bases and J by 6 bases, with 10 bases between them. CDR3 loop: CASSLEVGLEQYF. In DNA, the CDR3 is TGCGCCAGCAGCTTGGAGGTGGGTCTCGAGCAGTACTTC.

V is TRBV5-1 and J is TRBJ1-2; no reliable D call. This CDR3 comprises 15 residues. Germline loops: CDR1 SGHRS, CDR2 YFSETQ. Trimming left V 2 bases short and J 5 bases short, with 16 bases between. DNA for the CDR3: TGCGCCAGCAGCTTAATTTCAGGTTCTGGGTATGGCTACACCTTC. Protein product: CASSLISGSGYGYTF.

In regard to this clone: Other DNA sequences in the same sample also yield this CDR3. This chain joins TRBV9 and TRBJ2-1, with 7 positions matching TRBD1. Germline CDR1 reads SGDLS; CDR2 reads YYNGEE. CDR3 length equals 15 residues. Trimming removed 0 bases from V and 3 bases from J; junction bases left unmatched: 3. The CDR3 here is CASSVGRDSYNEQFF. CDR3 nucleotide sequence: TGTGCCAGCAGCGTAGGCCGGGACAGCTACAATGAGCAGTTCTTC. The variable domain in full, with the rest retrieved from reference TRBV9 and TRBJ2-1, is DSGVTQTPKHLITATGQRVTLRCSPRSGDLSVYWYQQSLDQGLQFLIQYYNGEERAKGNILERFSAQQFPDLHSELNLSSLELGDSALYFCASSVGRDSYNEQFFGPGTRLTVL.

This chain links TRBV28 with TRBJ2-2; weak D call: TRBD2 (5 bases). V lost 1 base to trimming and J lost 4 bases, with 19 bases between them. Germline V lookup: CDR1 MDHEN, CDR2 SYDVKM. The CDR3 is 18 residues long. Written as DNA, the CDR3 is TGTGCCAGCAGTTTATTCAGAGGGCTAGTTGCGGGCACCGGGGAGCTGTTTTTT. It encodes CASSLFRGLVAGTGELFF.

This chain uses TRBV6-5 with TRBJ1-2; D remains ambiguous. Germline lookup yields CDR1 MNHEY and CDR2 SVGAGI. V gave up 2 bases and J gave up 4 bases, with 14 bases separating them. The CDR3 has 15 amino acids. The CDR3 loop is CASSYLHGSSYGYTF. The CDR3 DNA reads as TGTGCCAGCAGTTACCTTCACGGGAGTAGCTATGGCTACACCTTC.

To note about this clone: The same CDR3 is also encoded by other DNA sequences in this sample. The chain employs TRBV28 and TRBJ2-6; D unresolved. The CDR3 totals 15 residues. Deletions cut 4 bases from V and 0 bases from J, with 7 bases between. The germline CDR1 and CDR2 sequences are MDHEN and SYDVKM. The CDR3: CASSSRVSGANVLTF. CDR3 nucleotide sequence: TGTGCCAGCAGTTCCCGGGTCTCTGGGGCCAACGTCCTGACTTTC.

The gene calls are TRBV7-3 and TRBJ2-6, with D perhaps being TRBD1 or TRBD2 (5 bases each). The ends were cut back, 2 bases at V and 1 base at J, with 15 bases in the middle. The V gene's germline CDR1 is SGHTA and CDR2 FQGTGA. The CDR3 contains 18 residues. The CDR3 protein is CASSLEGTRQSGANVLTF. The CDR3 nucleotides are TGTGCCAGCAGCTTAGAGGGGACGAGGCAATCTGGGGCCAACGTCCTGACTTTC.

The chain has TRBV29-1 and TRBJ2-5, with 9 bases that match TRBD1. This CDR3 comprises 14 residues. Germline V gene data show CDR1 as SQVTM and CDR2 as ANQGSEA. Trimming removed 5 bases from V and 1 base from J; junction bases left unmatched: 5. CDR3 loop: CSVSRDRVQETQYF. CDR3 sequence (DNA): TGCAGCGTTTCCAGGGACAGGGTCCAAGAGACCCAGTACTTC.

Regarding this clone: The sample has other DNA sequences that encode this CDR3 too. Here the CDR3 reads CASRRLAVTDTQYF. The DNA of the CDR3 is TGCGCCAGCCGGAGGCTAGCGGTCACAGATACGCAGTATTTT. This chain uses TRBV5-1 with TRBJ2-3, with TRBD2 matching 7 bases. Germline loops: CDR1 SGHRS, CDR2 YFSETQ. The CDR3 length is 14 residues. V shed 7 bases and J 2 bases; nucleotides not matched to a gene: 7. The full variable domain, its missing parts supplied by reference TRBV5-1 and TRBJ2-3, is KAGVTQTPRYLIKTRGQQVTLSCSPISGHRSVSWYQQTPGQGLQFLFEYFSETQRNKGNFPGRFSGRQFSNSRSEMNVSTLELGDSALYLCASRRLAVTDTQYFGPGTRLTVL.

This chain uses TRBV30 with TRBJ1-3; no firm D call. This CDR3 region has 12 residues. The V and J ends lost 5 bases and 1 base respectively, with 6 bases between them. The V gene's germline CDR1 is GTSNPN and CDR2 SVGIG (reference sequence). The DNA for the CDR3 is TGTGCCTGGGACTATTCTGGAAACACCATATATTTT. It yields the protein CAWDYSGNTIYF. The variable domain in full, completed from reference TRBV30 and TRBJ1-3, reads SQTIHQWPATLVQPVGSPLSLECTVEGTSNPNLYWYRQAAGRGLQLLFYSVGIGQISSEVPQNLSASRPQDRQFILSSKKLLLSDSGFYLCAWDYSGNTIYFGEGSWLTVV.

The rearrangement uses TRBV28 and TRBJ1-2, with TRBD1 matching over 7 bases. The CDR3 loop spans 12 amino acids. The V and J ends lost 5 bases and 8 bases, in that order; junction bases with no gene match: 5. Germline V gives CDR1 MDHEN, CDR2 SYDVKM. The CDR3 here is CASSPRDSGYTF. CDR3 in DNA: TGTGCCAGCAGTCCCCGGGACAGCGGCTACACCTTC.

The CDR3 region is CASSERSSRQGEGPHTDTQYF. CDR3 sequence (DNA): TGTGCCAGCAGTGAAAGGTCCAGCCGACAGGGTGAGGGACCTCACACAGATACGCAGTATTTT. This sequence joins TRBV2 and TRBJ2-3; 7 bases agree with TRBD1. Trimming removed 2 bases from V and 2 bases from J; junction bases left unmatched: 22. CDR1 is SNHLY and CDR2 is FYNNEI in the germline V gene. The CDR3 sequence is 21 residues long.

The gene calls are TRBV6-5 and TRBJ1-5, with TRBD1 as a possible D gene (5 bases). Looked up from germline, CDR1 is MNHEY and CDR2 is SVGAGI. This CDR3 region has 14 residues. V lost 5 bases to trimming and J lost 5 bases, with 13 bases between them. The CDR3 reads CASSTRAGDQPQHF. The CDR3, as DNA: TGTGCCAGCAGTACCAGGGCTGGGGATCAGCCCCAGCATTTT.

The chain links TRBV2 to TRBJ1-5, with TRBD1 identical over 8 bases. Germline assignment: CDR1 SNHLY and CDR2 FYNNEI. The V segment lost 4 bases and the J segment 6 bases; nucleotides outside the gene matches: 2. The CDR3 spans 13 residues. The CDR3: CASSGTGLQPQHF. CDR3 DNA sequence: TGTGCCAGCAGTGGGACAGGGCTTCAGCCCCAGCATTTT. The full variable domain, rest sourced from reference TRBV2 and TRBJ1-5, is EPEVTQTPSHQVTQMGQEVILRCVPISNHLYFYWYRQILGQKVEFLVSFYNNEISEKSEIFDDQFSVERPDGSNFTLKIRSTKLEDSAMYFCASSGTGLQPQHFGDGTRLSIL.

V gene TRBV2 combines with J gene TRBJ2-5, with 9 bases lining up with TRBD2. There are 14 residues in the CDR3. Germline assignment: CDR1 SNHLY and CDR2 FYNNEI. With V trimmed by 10 bases and J by 0 bases, 6 bases remained unmatched. The CDR3 nucleotides read TGTGCCACCAATCTAGCGGGGTACCAAGAGACCCAGTACTTC. Protein sequence: CATNLAGYQETQYF.